Only a few counts were recorded for the clone carrying this TCR beta chain. The sample is drawn from a study of regulatory T cells in long-lasting Graves disease. The time point: newly diagnosed GD, antithyroid drugs for less than 3 months. From PBMCs, RNA was extracted and then used to make the TCR library. Around 9 milliliters of peripheral blood went into EDTA tubes. Relying on iRepertoire HTBI primers and Arm-PCR of CDR3 regions, the team built TCR beta libraries. Using its own MiXCR run on the multiplex PCR reads, TCRdb lists one record per CDR3 protein. The data show 350,000 to 500,000 distinct CDR3 sequences, 14% seen once. Trimming left V 1 base short and J 8 bases short, with 12 bases between. The germline V gene encodes CDR1 SGHDT and CDR2 YYEEEE. The CDR3 runs 13 residues. In addition, the sample was reused for a study of T cells in Graves' hyperthyroidism and ophthalmopathy. That paper adds: The HTBI primer set was used in a first-round RT-PCR of the TCR CDR3.

V is TRBV5-6 and J is TRBJ1-2; no reliable D call. The sequence derives from a woman in her forties or fifties with Graves disease. The sample consisted of peripheral blood mononuclear cells (PBMCs), taken at new diagnosis, from a patient treated with antithyroid drugs. CDR3 sequence: CASSLLSPLGYTF. For the CDR3, the DNA is TGTGCCAGCAGCTTGCTATCCCCTTTAGGCTACACCTTC.